A selection of T cell receptor beta chains follows, all from one sample in a study of T cell responses to AZD1222 COVID-19 vaccine. Assay: immunoSEQ multiplex PCR; the TCRdb copy retains only in-frame clones and omits some. The sample lists approximately 160,000 clones, around 89% seen once, with approximately 2.3% in the top ten. The input for sequencing was peripheral blood, taken on day 0 of AZD1222 vaccination. These receptors were obtained from an adult in good health. Both conserved end residues are part of each CDR3. Fields, in order: V gene, D gene, J gene, clone size, CDR3 protein, CDR3 DNA. A D gene is named only where the DNA matches it firmly. Where a row states a size, it is once, few, many or the class of an expanded clone; other rows omit it.

TRBV30	TRBD2	TRBJ2-7	few	CACRLASYEQYF	TGTGCCTGCCGACTAGCTTCCTACGAGCAGTACTTC
TRBV6-2/TRBV6-3	TRBD1	TRBJ1-6	.	CASSWTGGSSPLHF	TGTGCCAGCAGTTGGACAGGGGGCAGTTCACCCCTCCACTTT
TRBV11-3	.	TRBJ2-3	.	CASSPQNSTDTQYF	TGTGCCAGCAGCCCGCAGAATAGCACAGATACGCAGTATTTT
TRBV5-1	.	TRBJ2-3	.	CASRETTDTQYF	TGCGCCAGCAGAGAAACCACAGATACGCAGTATTTT
TRBV18	.	TRBJ2-7	few	CASSPRGSYEQYF	TGTGCCAGCTCACCCAGGGGATCCTACGAGCAGTACTTC
TRBV29-1	.	TRBJ1-2	.	CSVDGQVPYGYTF	TGCAGCGTTGACGGCCAGGTTCCCTATGGCTACACCTTC
TRBV12-3/TRBV12-4	TRBD1	TRBJ2-5	few	CASSRGETQYF	TGTGCCAGCAGCAGGGGGGAGACCCAGTACTTC
TRBV15	.	TRBJ1-4	few	CATSRGHGKLFF	TGTGCCACCAGCAGGGGGCACGGAAAACTGTTTTTT
TRBV6-5	TRBD2	TRBJ2-7	.	CASRSSSGSVQYF	TGTGCCAGCAGGTCCTCTAGCGGGAGTGTGCAGTACTTC
TRBV27	.	TRBJ2-2	few	CASSPRQNTGELFF	TGTGCCAGCAGTCCGCGACAGAACACCGGGGAGCTGTTTTTT
TRBV7-2	.	TRBJ1-6	few	CASSSKRDNSPLHF	TGTGCCAGCAGCTCCAAAAGGGATAATTCACCCCTCCACTTT
TRBV5-6	.	TRBJ1-2	.	CASSLGPGLDTF	TGTGCCAGCAGCTTGGGCCCAGGGTTGGACACCTTC
TRBV5-5	.	TRBJ2-7	.	CASSLQTGYEQYF	TGTGCCAGCAGCCTCCAGACTGGCTACGAGCAGTACTTC
TRBV18	TRBD1	TRBJ1-3	.	CASSTQGAFVPGNTIYF	TGTGCCAGCTCAACACAGGGGGCTTTTGTTCCTGGAAACACCATATATTTT
TRBV6-5	.	TRBJ2-3	.	CASSTGQTSTDTQYF	TGTGCCAGCAGCACAGGACAGACTAGCACAGATACGCAGTATTTT
TRBV7-9	.	TRBJ1-3	.	CASSTRRDTIYF	TGTGCCAGCAGCACCCGACGGGACACCATATATTTT
TRBV27	TRBD2	TRBJ2-7	.	CAVWTRNHEQYF	TGTGCCGTGTGGACTAGAAACCACGAGCAGTACTTC
TRBV3-1/TRBV3-2	TRBD1	TRBJ1-2	.	CASSQARGRFYGYTF	TGTGCCAGCAGCCAGGCCAGGGGGCGGTTCTATGGCTACACCTTC
TRBV6-4	.	TRBJ1-1	few	CASSRTEGTEAFF	TGTGCCAGCAGTCGGACCGAAGGGACTGAAGCTTTCTTT
TRBV19	.	TRBJ1-2	.	CASSLNYASGYTF	TGTGCCAGTAGTCTGAACTATGCTAGTGGCTACACCTTC
TRBV27	.	TRBJ2-5	.	CASSIVSWETQYF	TGTGCCAGCAGTATCGTCTCGTGGGAGACCCAGTACTTC
TRBV2	.	TRBJ2-6	.	CARRTHDGANVLTF	TGTGCCAGGAGGACGCACGATGGGGCCAACGTCCTGACTTTC
TRBV28	TRBD1	TRBJ1-5	once	CASTGTGGLIGNQPQHF	TGTGCCAGCACTGGGACAGGGGGCTTAATAGGCAATCAGCCCCAGCATTTT
TRBV6-5	.	TRBJ1-1	.	CASSYSENTEAFF	TGTGCCAGCAGTTATTCAGAGAACACTGAAGCTTTCTTT
TRBV27	.	TRBJ1-6	.	CASSPTWDGNSPLHF	TGTGCCAGCAGTCCTACTTGGGACGGAAATTCACCCCTCCACTTT
TRBV10-3	.	TRBJ2-7	.	CAISPGRGRTYEQYF	TGTGCCATCAGTCCCGGTCGAGGGAGGACCTACGAGCAGTACTTC
TRBV2	TRBD2	TRBJ2-7	.	CASSELQGASGRLRGEQYF	TGTGCCAGCAGTGAACTCCAGGGAGCTAGCGGGAGGCTCCGGGGCGAGCAGTACTTC
TRBV5-6	.	TRBJ1-5	.	CASSVATGVSNQPQHF	TGTGCCAGCAGCGTCGCAACGGGGGTCAGCAATCAGCCCCAGCATTTT
TRBV30	TRBD2	TRBJ2-7	.	CAWRGSGDEQYF	TGTGCCTGGAGAGGTAGCGGGGATGAGCAGTACTTC
TRBV5-4	TRBD1	TRBJ2-7	.	CASSRDRASYEQYF	TGTGCCAGCAGCCGGGACAGGGCCTCCTACGAGCAGTACTTC
TRBV14	TRBD2	TRBJ2-7	.	CASRPSGGSGYEQYF	TGTGCCAGCAGACCGAGCGGGGGAAGTGGCTACGAGCAGTACTTC
TRBV2	TRBD1	TRBJ1-4	.	CASSAGGLPTNEKLFF	TGTGCCAGCAGTGCAGGGGGCCTTCCAACTAATGAAAAACTGTTTTTT
TRBV6-5	.	TRBJ1-5	.	CASSYTGMGQPQHF	TGTGCCAGCAGTTACACCGGGATGGGTCAGCCCCAGCATTTT
TRBV7-9	.	TRBJ1-4	.	CASSLDGATNEKLFF	TGTGCCAGCAGCTTAGACGGAGCAACTAATGAAAAACTGTTTTTT
TRBV19	TRBD1	TRBJ2-7	.	CASSIRSGQGEQYF	TGTGCCAGTAGTATTCGTTCGGGACAGGGGGAGCAGTACTTC
TRBV13	.	TRBJ1-1	.	CASSLEGTGWAFF	TGTGCCAGCAGCTTAGAGGGTACGGGTTGGGCTTTCTTT
TRBV27	TRBD1	TRBJ1-2	once	CASSLASGTANYGYTF	TGTGCCAGCAGTTTAGCGAGCGGGACAGCTAACTATGGCTACACCTTC
TRBV7-3	.	TRBJ2-1	few	CASSNTGSGYNEQFF	TGTGCCAGCAGCAATACGGGGAGTGGTTACAATGAGCAGTTCTTC
TRBV13	.	TRBJ1-4	.	CASSLRAIGWRTDSGATNEKLFF	TGTGCCAGCAGCCTCAGGGCTATCGGATGGAGGACAGATTCGGGGGCAACTAATGAAAAACTGTTTTTT
TRBV19	TRBD1	TRBJ1-6	.	CASSILDREGSPLHF	TGTGCCAGTAGTATACTCGACAGGGAAGGTTCACCCCTCCACTTT
TRBV10-3	.	TRBJ2-6	once	CAISEWGSGANVLTF	TGTGCCATCAGTGAATGGGGCTCTGGGGCCAACGTCCTGACTTTC